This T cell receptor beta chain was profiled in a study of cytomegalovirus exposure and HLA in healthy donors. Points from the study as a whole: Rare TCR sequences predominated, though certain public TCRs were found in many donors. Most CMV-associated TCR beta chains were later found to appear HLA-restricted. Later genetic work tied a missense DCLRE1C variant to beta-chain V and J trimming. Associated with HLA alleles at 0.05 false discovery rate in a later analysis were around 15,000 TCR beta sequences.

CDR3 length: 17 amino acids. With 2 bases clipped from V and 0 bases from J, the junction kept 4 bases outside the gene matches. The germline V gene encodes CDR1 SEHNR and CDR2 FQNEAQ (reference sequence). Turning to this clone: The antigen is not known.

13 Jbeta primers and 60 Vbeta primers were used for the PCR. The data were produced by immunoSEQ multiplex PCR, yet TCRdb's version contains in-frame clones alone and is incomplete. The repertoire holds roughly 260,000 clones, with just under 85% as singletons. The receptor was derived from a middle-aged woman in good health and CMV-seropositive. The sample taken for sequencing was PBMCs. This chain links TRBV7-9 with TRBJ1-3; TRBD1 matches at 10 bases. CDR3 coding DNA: TGTGCCAGCAGCTTATCCGGGACAGGGGTCTCTGGAAACACCATATATTTT. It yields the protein CASSLSGTGVSGNTIYF.